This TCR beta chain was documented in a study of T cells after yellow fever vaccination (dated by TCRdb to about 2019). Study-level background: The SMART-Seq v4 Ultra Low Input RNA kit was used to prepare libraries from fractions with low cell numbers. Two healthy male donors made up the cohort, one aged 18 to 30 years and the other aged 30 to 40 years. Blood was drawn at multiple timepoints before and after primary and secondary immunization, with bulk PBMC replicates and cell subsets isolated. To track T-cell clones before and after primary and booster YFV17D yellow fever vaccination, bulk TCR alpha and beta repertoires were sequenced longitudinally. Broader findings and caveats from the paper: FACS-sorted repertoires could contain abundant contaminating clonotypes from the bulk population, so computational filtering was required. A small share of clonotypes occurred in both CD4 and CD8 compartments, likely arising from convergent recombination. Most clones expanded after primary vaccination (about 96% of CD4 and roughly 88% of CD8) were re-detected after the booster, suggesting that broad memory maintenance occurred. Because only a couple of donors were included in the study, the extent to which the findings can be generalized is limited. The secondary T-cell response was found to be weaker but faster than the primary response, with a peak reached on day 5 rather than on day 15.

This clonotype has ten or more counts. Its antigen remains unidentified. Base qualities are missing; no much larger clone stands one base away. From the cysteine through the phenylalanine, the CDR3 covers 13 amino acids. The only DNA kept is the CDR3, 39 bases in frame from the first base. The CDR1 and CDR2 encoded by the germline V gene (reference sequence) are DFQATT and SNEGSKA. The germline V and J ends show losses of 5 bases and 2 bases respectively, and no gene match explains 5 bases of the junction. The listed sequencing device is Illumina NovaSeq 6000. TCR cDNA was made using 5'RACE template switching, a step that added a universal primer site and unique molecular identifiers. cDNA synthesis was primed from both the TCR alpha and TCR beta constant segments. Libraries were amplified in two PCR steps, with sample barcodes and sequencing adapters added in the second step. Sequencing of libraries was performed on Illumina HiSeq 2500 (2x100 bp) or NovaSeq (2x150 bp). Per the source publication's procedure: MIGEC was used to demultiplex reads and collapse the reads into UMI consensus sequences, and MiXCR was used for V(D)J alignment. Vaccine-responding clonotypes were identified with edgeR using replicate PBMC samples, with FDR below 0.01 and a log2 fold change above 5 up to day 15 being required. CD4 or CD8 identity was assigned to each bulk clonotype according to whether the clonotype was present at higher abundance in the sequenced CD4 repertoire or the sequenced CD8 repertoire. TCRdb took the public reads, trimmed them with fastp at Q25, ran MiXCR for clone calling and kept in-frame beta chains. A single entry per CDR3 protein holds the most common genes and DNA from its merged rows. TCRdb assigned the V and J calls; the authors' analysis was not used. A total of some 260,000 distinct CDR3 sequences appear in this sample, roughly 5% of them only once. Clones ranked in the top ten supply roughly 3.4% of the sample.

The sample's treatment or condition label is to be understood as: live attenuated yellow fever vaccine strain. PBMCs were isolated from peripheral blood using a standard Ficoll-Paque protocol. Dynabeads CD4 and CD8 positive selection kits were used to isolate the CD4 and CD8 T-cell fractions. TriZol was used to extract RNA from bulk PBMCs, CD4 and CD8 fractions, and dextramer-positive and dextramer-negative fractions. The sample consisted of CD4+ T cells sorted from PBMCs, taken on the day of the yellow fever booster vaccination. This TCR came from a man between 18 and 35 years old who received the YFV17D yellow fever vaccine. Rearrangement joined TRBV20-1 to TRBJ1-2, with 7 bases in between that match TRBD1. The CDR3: CSAPRQGNYGYTF. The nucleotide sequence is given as TGCAGTGCTCCTAGACAGGGAAACTATGGCTACACCTTC.